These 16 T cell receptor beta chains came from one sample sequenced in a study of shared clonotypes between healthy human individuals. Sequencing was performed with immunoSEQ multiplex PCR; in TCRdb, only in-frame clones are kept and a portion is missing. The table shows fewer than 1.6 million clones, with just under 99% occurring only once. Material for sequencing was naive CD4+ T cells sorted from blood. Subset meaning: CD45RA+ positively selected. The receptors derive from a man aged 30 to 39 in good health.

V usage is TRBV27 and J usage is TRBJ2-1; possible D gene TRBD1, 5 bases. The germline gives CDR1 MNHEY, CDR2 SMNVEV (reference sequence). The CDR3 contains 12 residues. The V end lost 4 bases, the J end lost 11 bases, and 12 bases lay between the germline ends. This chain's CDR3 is CASSSGSPKQFF. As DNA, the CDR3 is TGTGCCAGCAGTTCAGGGTCCCCAAAGCAGTTCTTC.

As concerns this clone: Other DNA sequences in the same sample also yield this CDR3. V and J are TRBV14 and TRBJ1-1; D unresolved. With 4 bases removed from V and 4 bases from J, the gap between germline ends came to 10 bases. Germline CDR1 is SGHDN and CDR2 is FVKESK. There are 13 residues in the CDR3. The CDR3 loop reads CASSPIRGTEAFF. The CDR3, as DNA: TGTGCCAGCAGCCCTATTCGGGGCACTGAAGCTTTCTTT.

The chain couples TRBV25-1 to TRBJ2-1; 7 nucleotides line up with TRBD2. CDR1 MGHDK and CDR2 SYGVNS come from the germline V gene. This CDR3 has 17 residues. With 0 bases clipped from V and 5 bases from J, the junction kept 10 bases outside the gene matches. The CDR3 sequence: CASSEYTVGRSDNEQFF. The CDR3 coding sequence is TGTGCCAGCAGTGAATATACCGTCGGGAGGAGCGACAATGAGCAGTTCTTC.

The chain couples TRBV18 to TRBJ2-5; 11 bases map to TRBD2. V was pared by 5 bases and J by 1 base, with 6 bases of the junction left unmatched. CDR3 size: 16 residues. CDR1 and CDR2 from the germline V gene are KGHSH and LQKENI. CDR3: CASSTIAGGGQETQYF. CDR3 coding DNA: TGTGCCAGCTCAACGATAGCGGGAGGGGGCCAAGAGACCCAGTACTTC.

CDR3 sequence (DNA): TGCGCCAGCAGCCGGGACTCTTTTAGCACAGATACGCAGTATTTT. Encoded protein: CASSRDSFSTDTQYF. This chain links TRBV5-1 with TRBJ2-3, with a possible D match to TRBD2 (6 bases). There are 15 residues in the CDR3. V lost 4 bases to trimming and J lost 0 bases, with 12 bases between them. Germline V gives CDR1 SGHRS, CDR2 YFSETQ.

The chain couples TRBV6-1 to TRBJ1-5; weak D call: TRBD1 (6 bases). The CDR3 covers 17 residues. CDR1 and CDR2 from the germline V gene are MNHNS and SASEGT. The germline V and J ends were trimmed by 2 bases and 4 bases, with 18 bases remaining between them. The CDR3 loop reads CASSESRTAVINQPQHF. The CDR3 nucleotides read TGTGCCAGCAGTGAATCCCGGACAGCAGTCATTAATCAGCCCCAGCATTTT.

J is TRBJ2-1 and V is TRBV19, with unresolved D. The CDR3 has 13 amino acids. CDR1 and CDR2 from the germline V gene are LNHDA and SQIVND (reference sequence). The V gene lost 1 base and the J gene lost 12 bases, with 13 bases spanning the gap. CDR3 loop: CASSIGPDSGQFF. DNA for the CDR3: TGTGCCAGTAGTATAGGCCCAGATTCCGGGCAGTTCTTC.

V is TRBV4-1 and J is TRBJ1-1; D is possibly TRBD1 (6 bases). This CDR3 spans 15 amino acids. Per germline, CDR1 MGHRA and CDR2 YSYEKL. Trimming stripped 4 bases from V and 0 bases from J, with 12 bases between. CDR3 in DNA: TGCGCCAGCAGCCCCCTCCGGACAGTGAACACTGAAGCTTTCTTT. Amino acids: CASSPLRTVNTEAFF.

CDR3 in DNA: TGTGCCAGCAGCCCGGGACCAAACACTGAAGCTTTCTTT. This gives the protein CASSPGPNTEAFF. The rearrangement joins TRBV14 to TRBJ1-1, with a possible D match to TRBD1 (5 bases). The length of the CDR3 is 13 residues. The V and J ends lost 4 bases and 2 bases respectively, with 8 bases between them. Germline assignment: CDR1 SGHDN and CDR2 FVKESK.

The CDR3: CASSLGLQALANEKLFF. The DNA of the CDR3 is TGTGCCAGCAGCTTGGGATTGCAGGCCCTGGCTAATGAAAAACTGTTTTTT. The V gene is TRBV7-9, the J gene TRBJ1-4, with D hard to call. This CDR3 is 17 amino acids long. From germline, CDR1 is SEHNR and CDR2 FQNEAQ (reference sequence). V was cut by 3 bases and J by 3 bases, with 17 bases left in between.

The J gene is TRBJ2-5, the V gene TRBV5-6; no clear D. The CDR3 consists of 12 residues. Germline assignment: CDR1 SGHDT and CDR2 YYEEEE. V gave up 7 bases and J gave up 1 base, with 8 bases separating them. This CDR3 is CASVGFQETQYF. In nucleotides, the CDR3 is TGTGCCAGCGTCGGGTTCCAAGAGACCCAGTACTTC. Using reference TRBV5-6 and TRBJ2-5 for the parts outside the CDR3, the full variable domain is DAGVTQSPTHLIKTRGQQVTLRCSPKSGHDTVSWYQQALGQGPQFIFQYYEEEERQRGNFPDRFSGHQFPNYSSELNVNALLLGDSALYLCASVGFQETQYFGPGTRLLVL.

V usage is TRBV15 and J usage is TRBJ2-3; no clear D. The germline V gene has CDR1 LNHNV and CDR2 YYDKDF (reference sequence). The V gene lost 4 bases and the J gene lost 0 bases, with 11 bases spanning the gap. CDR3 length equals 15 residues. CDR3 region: CATSTKKTSTDTQYF. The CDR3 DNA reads TGTGCCACCAGCACCAAGAAGACTAGCACAGATACGCAGTATTTT.

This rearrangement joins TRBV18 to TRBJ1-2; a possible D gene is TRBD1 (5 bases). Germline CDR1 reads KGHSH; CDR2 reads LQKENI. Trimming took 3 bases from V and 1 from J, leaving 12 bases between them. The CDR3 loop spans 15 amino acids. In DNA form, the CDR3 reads TGTGCCAGCTCACCCACCGGGACGGATAACTATGGCTACACCTTC. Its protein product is CASSPTGTDNYGYTF.

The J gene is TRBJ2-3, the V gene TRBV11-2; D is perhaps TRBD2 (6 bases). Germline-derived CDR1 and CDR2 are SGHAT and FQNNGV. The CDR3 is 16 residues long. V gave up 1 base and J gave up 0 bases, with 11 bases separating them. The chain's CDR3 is CASSLVFSGSTDTQYF. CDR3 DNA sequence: TGTGCCAGCAGCTTAGTATTTAGCGGTAGCACAGATACGCAGTATTTT.

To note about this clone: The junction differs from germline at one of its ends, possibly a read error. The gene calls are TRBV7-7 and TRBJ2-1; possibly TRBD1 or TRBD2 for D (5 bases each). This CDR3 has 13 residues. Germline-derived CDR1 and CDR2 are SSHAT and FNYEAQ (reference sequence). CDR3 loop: CASSLQAGNEQFF. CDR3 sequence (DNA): TGTGCTAGCAGCTTACAGGCGGGCAATGAGCAGTTCTTC.

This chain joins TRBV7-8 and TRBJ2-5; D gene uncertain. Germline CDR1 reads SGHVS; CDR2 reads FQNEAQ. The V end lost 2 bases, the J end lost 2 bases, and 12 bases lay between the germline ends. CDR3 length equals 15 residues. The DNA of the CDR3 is TGTGCCAGCAGCTTATTTATGAACGAGCAAGAGACCCAGTACTTC. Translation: CASSLFMNEQETQYF.